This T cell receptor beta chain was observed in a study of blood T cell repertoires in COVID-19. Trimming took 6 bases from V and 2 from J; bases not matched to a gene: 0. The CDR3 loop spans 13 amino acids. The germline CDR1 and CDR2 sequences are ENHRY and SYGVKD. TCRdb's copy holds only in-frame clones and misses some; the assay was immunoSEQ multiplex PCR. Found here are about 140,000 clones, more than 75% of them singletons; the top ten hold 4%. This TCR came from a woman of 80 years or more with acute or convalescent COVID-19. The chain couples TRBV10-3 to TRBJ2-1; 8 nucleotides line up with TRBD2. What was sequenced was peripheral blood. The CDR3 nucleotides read TGTGCCATCAGCGGGGGGGCCTACAATGAGCAGTTCTTC. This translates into CAISGGAYNEQFF.